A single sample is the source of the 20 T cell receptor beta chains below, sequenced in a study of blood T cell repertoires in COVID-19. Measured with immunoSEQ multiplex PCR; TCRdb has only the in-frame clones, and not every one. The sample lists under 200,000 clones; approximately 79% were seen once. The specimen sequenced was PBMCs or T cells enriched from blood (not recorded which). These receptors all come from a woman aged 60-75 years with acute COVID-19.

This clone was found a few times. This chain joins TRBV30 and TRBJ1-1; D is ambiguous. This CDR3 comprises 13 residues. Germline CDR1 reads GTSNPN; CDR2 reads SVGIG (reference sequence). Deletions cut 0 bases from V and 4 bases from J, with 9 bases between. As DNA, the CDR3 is TGTGCCTGGAGTGTACGTAGAGGCACTGAAGCTTTCTTT. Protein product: CAWSVRRGTEAFF.

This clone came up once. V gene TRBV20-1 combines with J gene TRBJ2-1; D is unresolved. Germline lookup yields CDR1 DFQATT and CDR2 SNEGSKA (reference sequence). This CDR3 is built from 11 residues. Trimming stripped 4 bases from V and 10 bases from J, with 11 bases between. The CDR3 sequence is CSATSTPEQFF. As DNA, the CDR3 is TGCAGTGCTACCTCCACACCCGAGCAGTTCTTC.

The CDR3 nucleotides read TGTGCCAGCAACGCTCGGACAGGGAGATCCTACGAGCAGTACTTC. It codes for CASNARTGRSYEQYF. The gene calls are TRBV6-5 and TRBJ2-7; 8 bases are shared with TRBD1. Per the germline V gene, CDR1 is MNHEY and CDR2 is SVGAGI. Trimming removed 7 bases from V and 1 base from J; junction bases left unmatched: 9. This CDR3 is 15 amino acids long.

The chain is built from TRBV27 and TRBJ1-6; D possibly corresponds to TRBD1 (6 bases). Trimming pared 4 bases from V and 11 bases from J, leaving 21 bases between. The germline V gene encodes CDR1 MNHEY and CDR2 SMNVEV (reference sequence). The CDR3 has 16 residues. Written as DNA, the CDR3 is TGTGCCAGCAGTTCTTTTAGGGGGGGGAGGGGTGCACCCCTCCACTTT. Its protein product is CASSSFRGGRGAPLHF.

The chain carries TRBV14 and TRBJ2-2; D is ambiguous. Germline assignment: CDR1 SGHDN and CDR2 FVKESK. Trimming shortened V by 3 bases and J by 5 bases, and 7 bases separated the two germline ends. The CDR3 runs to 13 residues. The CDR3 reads CASSHWATGELFF. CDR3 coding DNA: TGTGCCAGCAGCCACTGGGCAACCGGGGAGCTGTTTTTT. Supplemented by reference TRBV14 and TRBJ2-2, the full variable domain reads EAGVTQFPSHSVIEKGQTVTLRCDPISGHDNLYWYRRVMGKEIKFLLHFVKESKQDESGMPNNRFLAERTGGTYSTLKVQPAELEDSGVYFCASSHWATGELFFGEGSRLTVL.

As DNA, the CDR3 is TGTGCCAGCAGCCAAGGGGACAGGAACACCGGGGAGCTGTTTTTT. Its protein is CASSQGDRNTGELFF. V and J are TRBV3-1 (or the pseudogene TRBV3-2) and TRBJ2-2; 7 bases match TRBD1. J lost 1 base, V lost 1 base, and 0 bases had no gene match. The CDR3 length is 15 residues. Looked up from germline, CDR1 is LGHDT and CDR2 is YNNKEL (reference sequence).

CDR3 residues: CASSWRAGGEETQYF. Written as DNA, the CDR3 is TGTGCCAGCAGCTGGAGGGCCGGGGGGGAAGAGACCCAGTACTTC. This chain links TRBV7-2 with TRBJ2-5; 8 bases align to TRBD2. V dropped 4 bases and J dropped 3; count of bases not matched to a gene: 7. This CDR3 contains 15 residues. Per germline, CDR1 SGHTA and CDR2 FQGNSA.

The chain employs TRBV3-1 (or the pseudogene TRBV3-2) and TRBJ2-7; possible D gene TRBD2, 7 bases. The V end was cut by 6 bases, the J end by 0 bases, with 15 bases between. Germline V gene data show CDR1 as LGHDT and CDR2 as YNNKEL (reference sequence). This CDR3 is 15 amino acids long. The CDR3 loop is CASRGGTYYSYEQYV. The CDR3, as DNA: TGTGCCAGCAGGGGGGGGACATATTACTCCTACGAGCAGTACGTC.

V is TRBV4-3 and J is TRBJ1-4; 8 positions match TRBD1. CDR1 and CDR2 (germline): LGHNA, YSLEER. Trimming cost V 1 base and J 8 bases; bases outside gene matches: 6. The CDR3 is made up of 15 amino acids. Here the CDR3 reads CASSQGQGAHEKLFF. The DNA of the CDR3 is TGCGCCAGCAGCCAAGGTCAGGGGGCGCACGAAAAACTGTTTTTT.

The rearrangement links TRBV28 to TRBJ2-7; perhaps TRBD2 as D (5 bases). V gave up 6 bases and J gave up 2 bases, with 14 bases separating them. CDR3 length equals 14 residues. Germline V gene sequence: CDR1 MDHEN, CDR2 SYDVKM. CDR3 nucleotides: TGTGCCAGCAGAGGGAGTCGCGGCGCCTACGAGCAGTACTTC. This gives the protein CASRGSRGAYEQYF.

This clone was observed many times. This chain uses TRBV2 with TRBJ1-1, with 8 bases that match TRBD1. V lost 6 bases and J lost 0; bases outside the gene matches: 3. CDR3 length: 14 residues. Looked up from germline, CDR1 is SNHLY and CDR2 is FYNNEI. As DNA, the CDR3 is TGTGCCAGCAGGGACAGGGACCTGAACACTGAAGCTTTCTTT. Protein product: CASRDRDLNTEAFF.

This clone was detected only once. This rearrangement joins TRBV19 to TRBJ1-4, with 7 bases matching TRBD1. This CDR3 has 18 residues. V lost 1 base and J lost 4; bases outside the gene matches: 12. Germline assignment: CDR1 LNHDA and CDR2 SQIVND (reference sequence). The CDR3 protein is CASSIGKGTARFNEKLFF. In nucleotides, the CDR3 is TGTGCCAGTAGTATAGGGAAGGGGACAGCTCGATTTAATGAAAAACTGTTTTTT.

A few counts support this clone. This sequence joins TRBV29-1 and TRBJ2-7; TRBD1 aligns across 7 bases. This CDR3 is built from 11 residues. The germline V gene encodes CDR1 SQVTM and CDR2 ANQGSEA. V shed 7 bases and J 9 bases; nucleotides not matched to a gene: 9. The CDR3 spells CSGLKQGRQYF. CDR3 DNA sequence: TGCAGCGGACTAAAACAGGGGCGGCAGTACTTC.

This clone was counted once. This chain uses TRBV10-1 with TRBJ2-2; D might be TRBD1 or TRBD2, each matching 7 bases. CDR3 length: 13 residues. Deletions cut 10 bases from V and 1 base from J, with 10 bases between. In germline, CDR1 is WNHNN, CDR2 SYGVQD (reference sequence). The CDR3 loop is CATRGGNTGELFF. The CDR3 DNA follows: TGCGCCACCAGGGGGGGGAACACCGGGGAGCTGTTTTTT.

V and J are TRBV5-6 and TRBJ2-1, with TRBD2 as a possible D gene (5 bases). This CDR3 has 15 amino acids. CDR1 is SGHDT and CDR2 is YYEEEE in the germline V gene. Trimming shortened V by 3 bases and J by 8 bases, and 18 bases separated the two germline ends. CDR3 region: CASSSRAREPHEQFF. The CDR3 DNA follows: TGTGCCAGCAGCTCCCGGGCGAGGGAGCCCCATGAGCAGTTCTTC.

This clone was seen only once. Written as DNA, the CDR3 is TGTGCCAGTAGTATAGGGGTCAGGAATGAAAAACTGTTTTTT. Protein sequence: CASSIGVRNEKLFF. The J gene is TRBJ1-4, the V gene TRBV19; D is undetermined. V was shortened by 1 base and J by 5 bases, with 8 bases between the two germline ends. Germline V gene data show CDR1 as LNHDA and CDR2 as SQIVND (reference sequence). The CDR3 is 14 residues long.

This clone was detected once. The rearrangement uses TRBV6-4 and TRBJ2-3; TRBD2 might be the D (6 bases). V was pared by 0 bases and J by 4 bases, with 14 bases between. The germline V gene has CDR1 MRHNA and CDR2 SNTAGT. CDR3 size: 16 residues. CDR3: CASSDSRLVGPDTQYF. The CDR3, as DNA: TGTGCCAGCAGTGACTCGCGACTAGTAGGCCCAGATACGCAGTATTTT.

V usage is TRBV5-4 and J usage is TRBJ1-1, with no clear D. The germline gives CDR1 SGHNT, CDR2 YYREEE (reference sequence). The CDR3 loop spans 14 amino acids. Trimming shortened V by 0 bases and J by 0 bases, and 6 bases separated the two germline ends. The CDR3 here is CASSLGHMNTEAFF. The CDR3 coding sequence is TGTGCCAGCAGCTTGGGACATATGAACACTGAAGCTTTCTTT.

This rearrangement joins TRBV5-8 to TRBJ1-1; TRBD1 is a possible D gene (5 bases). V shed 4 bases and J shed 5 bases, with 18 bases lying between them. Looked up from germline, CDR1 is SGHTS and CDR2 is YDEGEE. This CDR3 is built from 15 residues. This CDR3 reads CASSLRQGFRTEAFF. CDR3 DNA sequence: TGTGCCAGCAGCCTCCGGCAGGGTTTCCGAACTGAAGCTTTCTTT.

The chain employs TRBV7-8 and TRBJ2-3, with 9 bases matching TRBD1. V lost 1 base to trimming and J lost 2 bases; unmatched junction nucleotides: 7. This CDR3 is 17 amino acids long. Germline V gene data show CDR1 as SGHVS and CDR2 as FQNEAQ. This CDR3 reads CASSLVIGTGSTDTQYF. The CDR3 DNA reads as TGTGCCAGCAGCTTAGTTATAGGGACAGGGTCCACAGATACGCAGTATTTT.